One sample yielded the 22 T cell receptor beta chains listed below, sequenced in a study of blood T cell repertoires in COVID-19. Generated by immunoSEQ multiplex PCR, the TCRdb table keeps only in-frame clones and is missing some. The sample has more than 250,000 clones, roughly 86% seen once. The source material was peripheral blood. Source of these receptors: a woman aged 45-59 years with acute or convalescent COVID-19.

The chain is built from TRBV27 and TRBJ2-7; D may be TRBD1 (6 bases). From germline, CDR1 is MNHEY and CDR2 SMNVEV (reference sequence). V lost 6 bases and J 2 bases, leaving 14 bases between the germline ends. The CDR3 covers 14 residues. The CDR3 spells CASRGTLTTYEQYF. The CDR3 nucleotides read TGTGCCAGCAGGGGGACACTTACAACCTACGAGCAGTACTTC.

The rearrangement joins TRBV27 to TRBJ1-5; D is undetermined. Germline loops: CDR1 MNHEY, CDR2 SMNVEV (reference sequence). V shed 3 bases and J shed 0 bases, with 6 bases lying between them. CDR3 length: 14 amino acids. This CDR3 reads CASSFIGSNQPQHF. CDR3 in DNA: TGTGCCAGCAGTTTTATCGGTAGCAATCAGCCCCAGCATTTT.

CDR3 region: CASSRTGYGYTF. In DNA form, the CDR3 reads TGCGCCAGCAGCAGGACAGGTTATGGCTACACCTTC. The rearrangement uses TRBV5-1 and TRBJ1-2, with TRBD1 matching over 7 bases. The CDR3 length is 12 residues. After removal of 4 bases from V and 5 bases from J, the junction contained 2 bases not matched to a gene. Per germline, CDR1 SGHRS and CDR2 YFSETQ.

The chain recombines TRBV19 with TRBJ1-1, with 7 nucleotides matching TRBD1. The CDR3 spans 15 residues. CDR1 LNHDA and CDR2 SQIVND come from the germline V gene (reference sequence). With 10 bases clipped from V and 0 bases from J, the junction kept 11 bases outside the gene matches. CDR3: CAISWTGGMNTEAFF. The CDR3 DNA is TGTGCCATATCTTGGACAGGTGGCATGAACACTGAAGCTTTCTTT. Complete variable domain (other parts from reference TRBV19 and TRBJ1-1): DGGITQSPKYLFRKEGQNVTLSCEQNLNHDAMYWYRQDPGQGLRLIYYSQIVNDFQKGDIAEGYSVSREKKESFPLTVTSAQKNPTAFYLCAISWTGGMNTEAFFGQGTRLTVV.

The chain employs TRBV5-4 and TRBJ1-4; D possibly corresponds to TRBD1 (5 bases). The germline V gene encodes CDR1 SGHNT and CDR2 YYREEE (reference sequence). The CDR3 spans 14 residues. Trimming removed 4 bases at V and 5 bases at J, with 12 bases between. The CDR3 sequence: CASSPPGGNEKLFF. Written as DNA, the CDR3 is TGTGCCAGCAGCCCTCCTGGGGGGAATGAAAAACTGTTTTTT.

This clone was recorded only once. The chain couples TRBV7-2 to TRBJ2-3; 8 bases agree with TRBD1. Germline V gene lookup returns CDR1 SGHTA and CDR2 FQGNSA. The CDR3 covers 15 residues. With V trimmed by 1 base and J by 7 bases, 7 bases remained unmatched. The CDR3 DNA reads as TGTGCCAGCAGCTTAGACGGCAGGGGGCAATATACGCAGTATTTT. Its protein product is CASSLDGRGQYTQYF.

This clone turned up a few times. The rearrangement uses TRBV4-1 and TRBJ1-1; possibly TRBD1 for D (6 bases). Germline assignment: CDR1 MGHRA and CDR2 YSYEKL. This CDR3 is built from 18 residues. V was shortened by 0 bases and J by 5 bases, with 22 bases between the two germline ends. The CDR3 is CASSQDIGQGSMRTEAFF. The CDR3 coding sequence is TGCGCCAGCAGCCAAGATATAGGTCAGGGGTCAATGAGGACTGAAGCTTTCTTT.

The genes are TRBV9 and TRBJ2-7; 11 nucleotides line up with TRBD1. The junction had 7 bases not matched to a gene; V was cut back by 0 bases and J by 5 bases. CDR3 length: 16 residues. Germline V gene lookup returns CDR1 SGDLS and CDR2 YYNGEE. Here the CDR3 DNA reads TGTGCCAGCAGCGTAGGAGGACAGGGGGCGTTGGACGAGCAGTACTTC. Its translation: CASSVGGQGALDEQYF.

This clone has just a few counts. The chain is built from TRBV7-6 and TRBJ2-1; 9 nucleotides line up with TRBD2. J was trimmed by 0 bases and V by 4 bases; bases with no gene match: 16. CDR1 is SGHVS and CDR2 is FNYEAQ in the germline V gene. The CDR3 runs 20 residues. CDR3: CASSSGAGGFFMSSYNEQFF. Written as DNA, the CDR3 is TGTGCCAGCAGCTCAGGGGCGGGAGGGTTTTTTATGTCCTCCTACAATGAGCAGTTCTTC.

This clone was observed a handful of times. The chain employs TRBV9 and TRBJ2-7, with 9 bases lining up with TRBD1. Germline CDR1 and CDR2: SGDLS and YYNGEE. The V segment lost 2 bases and the J segment 6 bases; nucleotides outside the gene matches: 9. This CDR3 spans 15 amino acids. CDR3 sequence: CASSVGDRDVPEQYF. The CDR3 nucleotides read TGTGCCAGCAGCGTTGGGGACAGGGATGTTCCCGAGCAGTACTTC.

V gene TRBV3-1 (or the pseudogene TRBV3-2) combines with J gene TRBJ2-1; the match to TRBD2 covers 9 bases. Germline assignment: CDR1 LGHDT and CDR2 YNNKEL (reference sequence). After removal of 0 bases from V and 6 bases from J, the junction contained 18 bases not matched to a gene. The CDR3 has 20 amino acids. The CDR3 region is CASSQDPIRTSVIVSNEQFF. In DNA, the CDR3 is TGTGCCAGCAGCCAAGATCCAATAAGGACTAGCGTAATCGTTAGCAATGAGCAGTTCTTC.

The V gene is TRBV19, the J gene TRBJ2-3, with 10 bases that match TRBD1. This CDR3 has 16 amino acids. Germline CDR1 LNHDA, CDR2 SQIVND (reference sequence). The V gene end was trimmed by 5 bases and the J gene end by 2 bases; junction bases not matched to a gene: 7. The CDR3 region has the DNA TGTGCCAGTAGTCTGTCGGACAGGGGGAACACAGATACGCAGTATTTT. This encodes CASSLSDRGNTDTQYF.

This clone was counted once. The chain carries TRBV7-9 and TRBJ1-2; TRBD1 matches at 10 bases. In germline, CDR1 is SEHNR, CDR2 FQNEAQ (reference sequence). The junction had 6 bases not matched to a gene; V was cut back by 5 bases and J by 6 bases. This CDR3 is built from 14 residues. CDR3 sequence (DNA): TGTGCCAGCAGCGAAGCCGGGACAGGGGATGGCTACACCTTC. This sequence encodes CASSEAGTGDGYTF.

The chain combines TRBV7-2 with TRBJ2-7, with 11 bases matching TRBD1. Germline V gene lookup returns CDR1 SGHTA and CDR2 FQGNSA. J was trimmed by 4 bases and V by 1 base; bases with no gene match: 3. There are 15 residues in the CDR3. DNA for the CDR3: TGTGCCAGCAGCTTAGTTGGGACAGGGGGTTACGAGCAGTACTTC. Its protein product is CASSLVGTGGYEQYF.

The V gene is TRBV7-2, the J gene TRBJ2-5; maybe TRBD1 (6 bases). Germline V gene data show CDR1 as SGHTA and CDR2 as FQGNSA. Trimming cost V 2 bases and J 5 bases, with 12 bases left between them. The CDR3 is 14 amino acids. CDR3 coding DNA: TGTGCCAGCAGCTTAATGGGCCAGGGGGAGACCCAGTACTTC. As protein: CASSLMGQGETQYF.

The rearrangement joins TRBV18 to TRBJ1-4; 9 bases map to TRBD1. The CDR3 covers 16 residues. CDR1 and CDR2 (germline): KGHSH, LQKENI. The V segment lost 0 bases and the J segment 8 bases; nucleotides outside the gene matches: 7. CDR3 nucleotide sequence: TGTGCCAGCTCACCACCGGGACAGGGAAGGAAAGAAAAACTGTTTTTT. Translation: CASSPPGQGRKEKLFF.

This clone was counted a single time. The chain couples TRBV7-9 to TRBJ1-5, with a tentative D call TRBD1 (6 bases). From germline, CDR1 is SEHNR and CDR2 FQNEAQ (reference sequence). The CDR3 is 15 residues long. Trimming stripped 5 bases from V and 2 bases from J, with 13 bases between. The CDR3 DNA follows: TGTGCCAGCAGCCTTGGAGGGGGGGGCAATCAGCCCCAGCATTTT. This codes for CASSLGGGGNQPQHF.

This chain connects TRBV7-8 to TRBJ2-4; TRBD1 might be the D (6 bases). Germline CDR1 reads SGHVS; CDR2 reads FQNEAQ. The CDR3 extends over 15 amino acids. Between the trimmed V and J ends, which lost 1 base and 2 bases, there was a span of 9 bases. The CDR3 here is CASSLDRVSKNIQYF. The CDR3 nucleotides read TGTGCCAGCAGCTTAGACAGGGTATCCAAAAACATTCAGTACTTC.

The chain links TRBV2 to TRBJ2-7; D call uncertain. The CDR3 totals 11 residues. From germline, CDR1 is SNHLY and CDR2 FYNNEI. Trimming took off 4 bases at V and 4 bases at J, with 5 bases between the two ends. CDR3 region: CASSGVYEQYF. Here the CDR3 DNA reads TGTGCCAGCAGTGGCGTATACGAGCAGTACTTC.

This chain uses TRBV7-3 with TRBJ2-3; TRBD2 matches 12 bases. V dropped 5 bases and J dropped 4; count of bases not matched to a gene: 7. This CDR3 has 16 amino acids. Germline V gene sequence: CDR1 SGHTA, CDR2 FQGTGA. The CDR3 region is CASSNGLAGLSDTQYF. DNA for the CDR3: TGTGCCAGCAGCAACGGACTAGCGGGACTATCAGATACGCAGTATTTT. Together with reference TRBV7-3 and TRBJ2-3, the CDR3 gives the full variable domain: GAGVSQTPSNKVTEKGKYVELRCDPISGHTALYWYRQSLGQGPEFLIYFQGTGAADDSGLPNDRFFAVRPEGSVSTLKIQRTERGDSAVYLCASSNGLAGLSDTQYFGPGTRLTVL.

J is TRBJ2-5 and V is TRBV19; D perhaps matches TRBD1 (5 bases). This CDR3 spans 13 amino acids. The V end was cut by 5 bases, the J end by 2 bases, with 9 bases between. Germline V gene lookup returns CDR1 LNHDA and CDR2 SQIVND (reference sequence). The CDR3 sequence is CASSLQGQETQYF. CDR3 sequence (DNA): TGTGCCAGTAGTCTTCAGGGACAAGAGACCCAGTACTTC.

This clone was recorded once. This chain uses TRBV3-1 (or the pseudogene TRBV3-2) with TRBJ1-5; D not certain. CDR1 is LGHDT and CDR2 is YNNKEL in the germline V gene (reference sequence). Trimming took 1 base from V and 7 from J, leaving 8 bases between them. This CDR3 has 13 amino acids. The CDR3 loop reads CASSQGWRQPQHF. The CDR3 DNA is TGTGCCAGCAGCCAAGGCTGGAGGCAGCCCCAGCATTTT.